This T cell receptor (beta chain) comes out of a study of OX40 agonist ivuxolimab in advanced cancers. Study-level information: Patients got intravenous ivuxolimab at 0.01 to 10 mg/kg every 2 weeks. A mean age of about 56 years, range roughly 23 to 85, was recorded, and roughly 80% were male. Whole-study findings and limits: Clonal expansion was seen in CD4+ and CD8+ blood T cells by week 6 at 0.1 to 3.0 mg/kg.

Of note for this clone: The antigen is undetermined.

Measured with immunoSEQ multiplex PCR; TCRdb has only the in-frame clones, and not every one. Among over 9,000 clones listed, 80% to 90% were seen once. From germline, CDR1 is MGHRA and CDR2 YSYEKL. Between the trimmed V and J ends, which lost 4 bases and 4 bases, there was a span of 21 bases. The CDR3 consists of 17 residues. Blood sampling was done at baseline, cycle 4 day 1, and cycle 7 day 1. V and J are TRBV4-1 and TRBJ2-3; D may correspond to TRBD1 or TRBD2 (6 bases each). This specimen consisted of CD4+ or CD8+ T cells sorted from blood, obtained in a trial of the OX40 agonist ivuxolimab. This receptor was identified in an adult with an advanced solid tumor such as melanoma, head and neck, liver or kidney cancer. Here the CDR3 reads CASSPRGHHGGADTQYF. In DNA, the CDR3 is TGCGCCAGCAGCCCTAGAGGCCACCACGGGGGCGCAGATACGCAGTATTTT.